The sequence of this T cell receptor (beta chain) was determined in a study of blood T cell repertoires in COVID-19. Sequenced by immunoSEQ multiplex PCR; TCRdb stores in-frame clones only, minus some. In the table there are around 200,000 clones, 65% to 85% of which are singletons. This CDR3 spans 15 amino acids. The V gene's germline CDR1 is SGHTA and CDR2 FQGTGA. After removal of 3 bases from V and 2 bases from J, the junction contained 3 bases not matched to a gene. The source material was peripheral blood. V and J are TRBV7-3 and TRBJ2-3, with 9 bases aligning to TRBD2. This TCR was recovered from a middle-aged man with active or convalescent COVID-19. Here the CDR3 DNA reads TGTGCCAGCAGCTTTAGCGGGGGATTCACAGATACGCAGTATTTT. Its protein is CASSFSGGFTDTQYF.